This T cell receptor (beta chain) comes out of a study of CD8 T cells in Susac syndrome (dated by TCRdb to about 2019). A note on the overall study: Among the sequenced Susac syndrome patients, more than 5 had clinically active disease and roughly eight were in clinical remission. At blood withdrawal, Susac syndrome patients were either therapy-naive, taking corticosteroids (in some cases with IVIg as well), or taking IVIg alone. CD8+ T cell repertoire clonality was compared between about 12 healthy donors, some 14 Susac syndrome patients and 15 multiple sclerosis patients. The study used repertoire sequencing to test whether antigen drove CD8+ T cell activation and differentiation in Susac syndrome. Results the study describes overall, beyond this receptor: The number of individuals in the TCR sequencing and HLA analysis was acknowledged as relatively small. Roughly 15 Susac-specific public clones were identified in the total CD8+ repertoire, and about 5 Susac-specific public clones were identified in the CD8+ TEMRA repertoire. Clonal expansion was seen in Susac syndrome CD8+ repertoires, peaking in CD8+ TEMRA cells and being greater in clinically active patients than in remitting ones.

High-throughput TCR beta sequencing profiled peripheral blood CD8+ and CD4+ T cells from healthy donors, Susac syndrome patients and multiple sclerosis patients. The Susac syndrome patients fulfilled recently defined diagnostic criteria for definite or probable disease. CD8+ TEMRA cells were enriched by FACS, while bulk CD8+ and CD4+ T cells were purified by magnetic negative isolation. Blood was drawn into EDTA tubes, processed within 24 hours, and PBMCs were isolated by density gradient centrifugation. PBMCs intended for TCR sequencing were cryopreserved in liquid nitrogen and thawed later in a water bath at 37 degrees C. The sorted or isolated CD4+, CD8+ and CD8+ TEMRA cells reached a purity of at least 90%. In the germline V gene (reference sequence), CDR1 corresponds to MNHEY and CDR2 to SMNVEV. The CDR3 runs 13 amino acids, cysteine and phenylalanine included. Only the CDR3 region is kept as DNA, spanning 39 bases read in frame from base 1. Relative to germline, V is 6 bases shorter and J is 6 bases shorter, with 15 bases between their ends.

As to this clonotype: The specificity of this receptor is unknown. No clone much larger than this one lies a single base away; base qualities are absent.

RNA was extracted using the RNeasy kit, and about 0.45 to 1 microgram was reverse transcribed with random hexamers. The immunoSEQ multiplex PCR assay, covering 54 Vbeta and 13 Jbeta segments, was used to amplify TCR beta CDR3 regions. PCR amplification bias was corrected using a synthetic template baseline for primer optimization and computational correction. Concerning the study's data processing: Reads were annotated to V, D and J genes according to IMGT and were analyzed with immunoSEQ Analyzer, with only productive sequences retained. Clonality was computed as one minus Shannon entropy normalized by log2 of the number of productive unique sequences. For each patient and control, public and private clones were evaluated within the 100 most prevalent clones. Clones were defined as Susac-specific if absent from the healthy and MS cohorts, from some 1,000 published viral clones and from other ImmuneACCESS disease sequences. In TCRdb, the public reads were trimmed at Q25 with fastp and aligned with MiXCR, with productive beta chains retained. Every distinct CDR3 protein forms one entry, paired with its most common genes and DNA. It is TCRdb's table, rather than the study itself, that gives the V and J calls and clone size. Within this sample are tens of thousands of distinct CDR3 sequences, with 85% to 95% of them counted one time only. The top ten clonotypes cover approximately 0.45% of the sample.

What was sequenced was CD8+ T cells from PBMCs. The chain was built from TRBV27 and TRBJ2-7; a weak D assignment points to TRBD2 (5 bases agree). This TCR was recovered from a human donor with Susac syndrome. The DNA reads TGTGCCAGCAGCCCTTTTCGGGATTCCGAGCAGTACTTC. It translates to CASSPFRDSEQYF.